Listed below are T cell receptor beta chains from one sample, sequenced in a study of blood T cells in healthy people across ages. TCRdb called the 5' RACE reads again in MiXCR, with one record for every CDR3 protein. The table lists approximately 1,700,000 distinct CDR3 sequences, 30% to 40% of them singletons. Sequenced: blood. All receptors derive from a human donor in good health. CDR3s include the opening cysteine and the closing phenylalanine or tryptophan. The order of the fields is V gene, clone size, J gene, D gene, CDR3 protein, CDR3 DNA. D genes are given only for firm matches. The size entry is marked missing in some rows and otherwise reads once, few, many or a size class.

TRBV5-4,NA,TRBJ2-1,NA,CASSFQFEQFF,TGTGCCAGCAGCTTCCAATTCGAGCAGTTCTTC
TRBV9,NA,TRBJ1-2,NA,CASSRPSGSKSVGYTF,TGTGCCAGCAGCCGCCCATCAGGGTCCAAGTCTGTTGGCTACACCTTC
TRBV11-2,NA,TRBJ1-4,NA,CASSSGAYEKLFF,TGTGCCAGCAGCTCCGGGGCCTATGAAAAACTGTTTTTT
TRBV10-3,NA,TRBJ2-3,TRBD2,CAISERVGLAKTDTQYF,TGTGCCATCAGTGAGCGAGTAGGACTAGCCAAAACAGATACGCAGTATTTT
TRBV5-5,few,TRBJ1-2,NA,CASSLGYGHTIYGYTF,TGTGCCAGCAGCTTGGGTTACGGACACACTATCTATGGCTACACCTTC
TRBV28,NA,TRBJ1-2,NA,CASSLQGIGSIGYTF,TGTGCCAGCAGTCTACAGGGTATAGGGTCTATTGGCTACACCTTC
TRBV7-9,NA,TRBJ2-1,NA,CASSLVPNTYNEQFF,TGTGCCAGCAGCTTAGTTCCGAACACCTACAATGAGCAGTTCTTC
TRBV20-1,NA,TRBJ1-1,NA,CSANKAAEAFF,TGCAGTGCTAACAAGGCAGCTGAAGCTTTCTTT
TRBV7-2,NA,TRBJ2-3,NA,CASSLVPDTSATDTQYF,TGTGCCAGCAGCTTAGTTCCCGACACCTCGGCCACAGATACGCAGTATTTT
TRBV4-3,few,TRBJ2-7,TRBD2,CASSQDAGGSSYEQYF,TGCGCCAGCAGCCAAGATGCCGGGGGGAGCTCCTACGAGCAGTACTTC
TRBV20-1,NA,TRBJ2-5,TRBD2,CSASLGPWGGETQYF,TGCAGTGCTAGTCTCGGGCCCTGGGGGGGGGAGACCCAGTACTTC
TRBV20-1,few,TRBJ2-7,TRBD2,CSARDSGTSIYEQYF,TGCAGTGCTAGAGACTCCGGGACTAGTATCTACGAGCAGTACTTC